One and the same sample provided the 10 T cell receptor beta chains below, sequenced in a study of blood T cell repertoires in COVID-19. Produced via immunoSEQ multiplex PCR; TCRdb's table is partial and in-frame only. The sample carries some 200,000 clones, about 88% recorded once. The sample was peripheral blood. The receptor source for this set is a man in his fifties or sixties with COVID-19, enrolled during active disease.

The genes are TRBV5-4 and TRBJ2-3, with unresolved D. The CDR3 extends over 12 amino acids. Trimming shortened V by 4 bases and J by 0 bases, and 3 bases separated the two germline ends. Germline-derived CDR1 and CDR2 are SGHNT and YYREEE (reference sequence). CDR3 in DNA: TGTGCCAGCAGCCCGAGCACAGATACGCAGTATTTT. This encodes CASSPSTDTQYF.

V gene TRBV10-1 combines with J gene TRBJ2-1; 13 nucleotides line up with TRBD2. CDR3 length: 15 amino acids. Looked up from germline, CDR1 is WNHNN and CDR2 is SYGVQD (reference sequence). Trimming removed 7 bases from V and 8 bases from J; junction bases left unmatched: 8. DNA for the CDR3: TGCGCCAGCAAGGAACTAGCGGGAGGGCGGGATGAGCAGTTCTTC. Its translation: CASKELAGGRDEQFF.

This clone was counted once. CDR3 DNA sequence: TGTGCCAGCAGTTCCGGGAGCTCTGGGGCCAACGTCCTGACTTTC. Residues: CASSSGSSGANVLTF. The rearrangement links TRBV27 to TRBJ2-6; tentatively, D is TRBD2 (6 bases). Germline CDR1 MNHEY, CDR2 SMNVEV (reference sequence). Deletions cut 4 bases from V and 0 bases from J, with 7 bases between. The CDR3 runs 15 residues.

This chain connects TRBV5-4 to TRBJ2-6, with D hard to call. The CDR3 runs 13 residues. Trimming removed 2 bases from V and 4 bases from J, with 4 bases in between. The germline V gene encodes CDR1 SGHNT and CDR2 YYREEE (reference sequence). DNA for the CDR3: TGTGCCAGCAGCTTATCAGGGGCCAACGTCCTGACTTTC. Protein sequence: CASSLSGANVLTF.

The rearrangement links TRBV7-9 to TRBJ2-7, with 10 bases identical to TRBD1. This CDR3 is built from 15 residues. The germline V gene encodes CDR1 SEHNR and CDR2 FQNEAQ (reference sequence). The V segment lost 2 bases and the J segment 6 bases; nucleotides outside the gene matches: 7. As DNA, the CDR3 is TGTGCCAGCAGCTTACAGGGGACAGGGGTTTCCGAGCAGTACTTC. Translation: CASSLQGTGVSEQYF. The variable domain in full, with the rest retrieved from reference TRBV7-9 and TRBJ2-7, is DTGVSQNPRHKITKRGQNVTFRCDPISEHNRLYWYRQTLGQGPEFLTYFQNEAQLEKSRLLSDRFSAERPKGSFSTLEIQRTEQGDSAMYLCASSLQGTGVSEQYFGPGTRLTVT.

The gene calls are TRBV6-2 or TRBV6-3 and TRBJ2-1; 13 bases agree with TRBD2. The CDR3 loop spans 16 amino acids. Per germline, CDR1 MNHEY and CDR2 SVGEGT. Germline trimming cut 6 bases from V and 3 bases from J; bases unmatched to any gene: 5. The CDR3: CASSSGLAGVYNEQFF. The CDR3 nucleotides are TGTGCCAGCAGCTCAGGACTAGCGGGAGTCTACAATGAGCAGTTCTTC.

The CDR3 protein is CASSLYPTGPAEQYF. DNA of the CDR3: TGTGCCAGCAGCCTTTACCCGACAGGGCCTGCCGAGCAGTACTTC. The chain is built from TRBV4-2 and TRBJ2-7; TRBD1 matches at 7 bases. The V and J ends lost 4 bases and 6 bases, in that order; junction bases with no gene match: 12. The germline V gene has CDR1 LGHNA and CDR2 YNFKEQ. This CDR3 has 15 amino acids.

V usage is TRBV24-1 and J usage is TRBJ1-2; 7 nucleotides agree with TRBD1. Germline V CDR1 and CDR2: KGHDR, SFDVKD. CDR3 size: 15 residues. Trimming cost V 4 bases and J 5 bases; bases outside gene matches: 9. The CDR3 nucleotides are TGTGCCACCAGTGACCAGACAGGGATCGGATATGGCTACACCTTC. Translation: CATSDQTGIGYGYTF.

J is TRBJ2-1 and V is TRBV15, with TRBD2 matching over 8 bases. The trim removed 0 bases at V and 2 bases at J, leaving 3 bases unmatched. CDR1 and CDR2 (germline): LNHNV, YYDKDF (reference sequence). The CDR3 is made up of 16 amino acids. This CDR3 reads CATSRDIGGAYNEQFF. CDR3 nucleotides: TGTGCCACCAGCAGAGATATCGGGGGGGCCTACAATGAGCAGTTCTTC. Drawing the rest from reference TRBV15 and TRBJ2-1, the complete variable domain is DAMVIQNPRYQVTQFGKPVTLSCSQTLNHNVMYWYQQKSSQAPKLLFHYYDKDFNNEADTPDNFQSRRPNTSFCFLDIRSPGLGDTAMYLCATSRDIGGAYNEQFFGPGTRLTVL.

Written as DNA, the CDR3 is TGCGCCAGCAGCCAAGATATTACAGGGGTTGGATACGAGCAGTACTTC. Residues: CASSQDITGVGYEQYF. The chain is built from TRBV4-1 and TRBJ2-7; 7 bases line up with TRBD1. This CDR3 region has 16 residues. Germline V CDR1 and CDR2: MGHRA, YSYEKL. V lost 0 bases and J lost 4; bases outside the gene matches: 9.